Below are 14 T cell receptor beta chains sequenced from a single sample in a study of technical replicates of blood from a few donors. Libraries were prepared by immunoSEQ multiplex PCR; TCRdb keeps only in-frame clonotypes and omits some of them. The sample shows about 83,000 clones, about 96% of them seen only once. What was sequenced was T cells isolated from PBMCs. These receptors were collected from a human donor in good health.

This chain connects TRBV5-1 to TRBJ2-7; D is uncertain. With 4 bases removed from V and 4 bases from J, the gap between germline ends came to 6 bases. The germline CDR1 and CDR2 sequences are SGHRS and YFSETQ. The CDR3 contains 11 residues. CDR3 sequence (DNA): TGCGCCAGCAGCCTAAGATACGAGCAGTACTTC. This gives the protein CASSLRYEQYF.

V usage is TRBV11-2 and J usage is TRBJ2-7; D possibly corresponds to TRBD2 (6 bases). Trimming removed 6 bases from V and 5 bases from J, with 14 bases in between. CDR3 length: 13 amino acids. CDR1 and CDR2 from the germline V gene are SGHAT and FQNNGV. CDR3 region: CASRGGKWDEQYF. DNA for the CDR3: TGTGCCAGCAGAGGCGGGAAATGGGACGAGCAGTACTTC.

About this clone: One end of the junction varies from germline; a read error may be responsible. The rearrangement uses TRBV7-2 and TRBJ2-1; TRBD2 matches at 9 bases. CDR1 and CDR2 (germline): SGHTA, FQGNSA. CDR3 length: 14 residues. DNA of the CDR3: TGTGCCACTAAACCGGGACTAGCCTACGATGAGCAGTTCTTC. Amino acid sequence: CATKPGLAYDEQFF.

J is TRBJ1-2 and V is TRBV28; D is unclear. V was trimmed by 9 bases and J by 3 bases, leaving 14 bases between them. Per germline, CDR1 MDHEN and CDR2 SYDVKM. The CDR3 has 13 residues. The CDR3 DNA reads TGTGCCAGTTTGGTTTCGGTGCACTATGGCTACACCTTC. This encodes CASLVSVHYGYTF.

The J gene is TRBJ2-1, the V gene TRBV7-8; 9 bases are a match to TRBD2. In germline, CDR1 is SGHVS, CDR2 FQNEAQ. V lost 7 bases, J lost 5 bases, and 9 bases stayed unmatched. The CDR3 covers 15 residues. The DNA of the CDR3 is TGTGCCAGCAAATTAGCGGGAGTTATGGACAATGAGCAGTTCTTC. It is translated as CASKLAGVMDNEQFF.

The J gene is TRBJ2-5, the V gene TRBV29-1; 7 bases are shared with TRBD1. The germline CDR1 and CDR2 sequences are SQVTM and ANQGSEA. This CDR3 region has 16 residues. V dropped 5 bases and J dropped 4; count of bases not matched to a gene: 16. CDR3 loop: CSVSPHTGVLTETQYF. CDR3 nucleotides: TGCAGCGTTTCGCCCCATACAGGGGTTTTAACAGAGACCCAGTACTTC.

The chain employs TRBV19 and TRBJ2-7, with TRBD1 matching over 7 bases. The J segment lost 6 bases and the V segment lost 8 bases, leaving 10 bases of the junction unmatched. The CDR3 sequence is 13 residues long. Germline V gene sequence: CDR1 LNHDA, CDR2 SQIVND (reference sequence). The CDR3 nucleotides read TGTGCCAGTTCGCGACAGGGAAATTCCGAGCAGTACTTC. It yields the protein CASSRQGNSEQYF.

V is TRBV7-6 and J is TRBJ1-3; possibly TRBD1 for D (6 bases). Germline V gene data show CDR1 as SGHVS and CDR2 as FNYEAQ. Trimming shortened V by 1 base and J by 2 bases, and 6 bases separated the two germline ends. The CDR3 contains 14 residues. Here the CDR3 reads CASSLGGPGNTIYF. The CDR3 bases are TGTGCCAGCAGCTTAGGGGGGCCTGGAAACACCATATATTTT.

As DNA, the CDR3 is TGTGCCAGCAGCTTGGGCGGCGGGTCTATAGATACGCAGTATTTT. This translates into CASSLGGGSIDTQYF. V usage is TRBV5-4 and J usage is TRBJ2-3; TRBD2 is a possible D gene (5 bases). Trimming removed 0 bases at V and 5 bases at J, with 13 bases between. CDR3 length: 15 residues. CDR1 and CDR2 (germline): SGHNT, YYREEE (reference sequence).

The chain couples TRBV18 to TRBJ2-7; D may be TRBD1 (6 bases). The CDR3 totals 17 residues. CDR1 and CDR2 from the germline V gene are KGHSH and LQKENI. V dropped 2 bases and J dropped 0 bases, with 17 bases sitting between them. In DNA, the CDR3 is TGTGCCAGCTCACCATCAGGGGCCCTACTTAGCTCCTACGAGCAGTACTTC. Translation gives CASSPSGALLSSYEQYF.

This rearrangement joins TRBV5-6 to TRBJ2-7, with D possibly matching TRBD1 (6 bases). Germline V lookup: CDR1 SGHDT, CDR2 YYEEEE. The CDR3 totals 12 residues. V was trimmed by 0 bases and J by 6 bases, leaving 7 bases between them. CDR3 sequence (DNA): TGTGCCAGCAGCTTGGGACAGGCCGAGCAGTACTTC. Encoded protein: CASSLGQAEQYF. The variable domain in full, completed from reference TRBV5-6 and TRBJ2-7, reads DAGVTQSPTHLIKTRGQQVTLRCSPKSGHDTVSWYQQALGQGPQFIFQYYEEEERQRGNFPDRFSGHQFPNYSSELNVNALLLGDSALYLCASSLGQAEQYFGPGTRLTVT.

The chain has TRBV7-3 and TRBJ2-6, with 10 bases aligning to TRBD1. The length of the CDR3 is 18 residues. V lost 0 bases, J lost 5 bases, and 7 bases stayed unmatched. The germline CDR1 and CDR2 sequences are SGHTA and FQGTGA. The CDR3 nucleotides are TGTGCCAGCAGCTTAACGGGGACAGGGGAGGGTAGGGCCAACGTCCTGACTTTC. It yields the protein CASSLTGTGEGRANVLTF.

This clone appeared once. This chain uses TRBV27 with TRBJ2-7; D is perhaps TRBD1 (6 bases). CDR1 and CDR2 from the germline V gene are MNHEY and SMNVEV (reference sequence). Between the trimmed V and J ends, which lost 3 bases and 6 bases, there was a span of 15 bases. This CDR3 is 14 amino acids long. In DNA, the CDR3 is TGTGCCAGCAGTTTGGAGTGGACAGTTAGCGAGCAGTACTTC. Translating gives CASSLEWTVSEQYF.

This clone has only a few counts. V gene TRBV5-8 combines with J gene TRBJ2-4, with D tentatively TRBD1 (6 bases). The germline V gene has CDR1 SGHTS and CDR2 YDEGEE. CDR3 length: 13 amino acids. The V and J ends lost 8 bases and 4 bases respectively, with 13 bases between them. The CDR3 DNA reads TGTGCCAGGACCCAGGACAGTAAAAACATTCAGTACTTC. Translated: CARTQDSKNIQYF. The full variable domain, in which reference TRBV5-8 and TRBJ2-4 provide the parts outside the CDR3, is EAGVTQSPTHLIKTRGQQATLRCSPISGHTSVYWYQQALGLGLQFLLWYDEGEERNRGNFPPRFSGRQFPNYSSELNVNALELEDSALYLCARTQDSKNIQYFGAGTRLSVL.